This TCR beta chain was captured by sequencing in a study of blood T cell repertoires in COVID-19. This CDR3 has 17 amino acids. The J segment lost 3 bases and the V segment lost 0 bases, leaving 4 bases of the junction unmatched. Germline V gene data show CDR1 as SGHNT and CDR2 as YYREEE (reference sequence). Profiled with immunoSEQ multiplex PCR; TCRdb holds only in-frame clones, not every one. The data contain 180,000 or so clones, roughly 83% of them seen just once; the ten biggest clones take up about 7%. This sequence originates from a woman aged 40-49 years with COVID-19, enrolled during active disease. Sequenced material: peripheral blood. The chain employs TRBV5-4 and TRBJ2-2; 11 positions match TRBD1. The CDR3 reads CASSLAWGQGDTGELFF. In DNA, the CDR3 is TGTGCCAGCAGCTTGGCTTGGGGACAGGGGGACACCGGGGAGCTGTTTTTT.